Below, 21 T cell receptor beta chains from the same sample are listed, as sequenced in a study of T cells in Graves' hyperthyroidism and ophthalmopathy. Amplified regions were TCR beta CDR3 sequences from RNA transcripts. RT-PCR in the first round (using the HTBI primer set) targeted the TCR CDR3. In TCRdb, the multiplex PCR reads were re-called with MiXCR into one record per CDR3 protein. The sample gives a few hundred thousand distinct CDR3 sequences, about 43% of which show up once; around 7.7% is in the top ten. The source material was peripheral blood or thyroid tissue (not recorded which). These receptors were obtained from a woman between 18 and 30 years old with Graves' hyperthyroidism.

The chain carries TRBV18 and TRBJ1-3, with 8 bases that match TRBD1. The CDR3 spans 18 residues. CDR1 is KGHSH, CDR2 LQKENI, per germline. V was pared by 3 bases and J by 0 bases, with 10 bases of the junction left unmatched. The CDR3 DNA follows: TGTGCCAGCTCACCTCTCCGGCCAGGGGGCCCCTCTGGAAACACCATATATTTT. This translates into CASSPLRPGGPSGNTIYF.

The chain has TRBV5-1 and TRBJ1-5; D not resolved. The germline gives CDR1 SGHRS, CDR2 YFSETQ. This CDR3 spans 12 amino acids. Deletions cut 4 bases from V and 14 bases from J, with 16 bases between. CDR3 sequence reads: CASSPDAGTEHF. CDR3 coding DNA: TGCGCCAGCAGCCCGGACGCGGGTACCGAGCATTTT.

This clonotype appeared many times. The rearrangement links TRBV29-1 to TRBJ1-1; the D gene is possibly TRBD1 (5 bases). Germline assignment: CDR1 SQVTM and CDR2 ANQGSEA. This CDR3 has 15 amino acids. Trimming took off 1 base at V and 0 bases at J, with 12 bases between the two ends. The CDR3 reads CSVEGVGGMNTEAFF. DNA of the CDR3: TGCAGCGTTGAAGGAGTTGGGGGTATGAACACTGAAGCTTTCTTT.

The chain is built from TRBV6-6 and TRBJ2-2; 12 bases are shared with TRBD2. The CDR3 spans 18 residues. V was pared by 1 base and J by 5 bases, with 8 bases of the junction left unmatched. The germline CDR1 and CDR2 sequences are MNHNY and SVGAGI (reference sequence). DNA for the CDR3: TGTGCCAGCAGTTACTATCTGACTAGCGGGAGCATAACCGGGGAGCTGTTTTTT. The encoded protein is CASSYYLTSGSITGELFF.

This chain links TRBV29-1 with TRBJ2-7; weak D call: TRBD2 (6 bases). The V and J ends lost 7 bases and 3 bases respectively, with 13 bases between them. The CDR3 is 12 residues long. The germline CDR1 and CDR2 sequences are SQVTM and ANQGSEA. The CDR3 bases are TGCAGCGACTGGGAGGCCCTCTACGAGCAGTACTTC. Its protein is CSDWEALYEQYF.

The genes are TRBV5-1 and TRBJ1-2; no clear D gene. Trimming removed 1 base at V and 6 bases at J, with 10 bases between. The germline gives CDR1 SGHRS, CDR2 YFSETQ. CDR3 size: 13 residues. The CDR3 protein is CASSLTSGDGYTF. The CDR3 region has the DNA TGCGCCAGCAGCTTGACTTCCGGGGATGGCTACACCTTC.

At least ten counts were recorded for this clonotype. The chain uses TRBV12-3 or TRBV12-4 and TRBJ2-2; D is perhaps TRBD2 (6 bases). This CDR3 region has 17 residues. Trimming pared 5 bases from V and 1 base from J, leaving 17 bases between. The CDR3 loop reads CASSPGSEGQNTGELFF. The CDR3 coding sequence is TGTGCCAGCAGTCCCGGGTCGGAGGGCCAGAACACCGGGGAGCTGTTTTTT.

V usage is TRBV20-1 and J usage is TRBJ1-1; D ambiguous. Germline lookup yields CDR1 DFQATT and CDR2 SNEGSKA (reference sequence). Deletions cut 6 bases from V and 7 bases from J, with 15 bases between. The CDR3 has 12 residues. The CDR3 loop reads CSAPALGSEAFF. CDR3 DNA: TGCAGTGCCCCAGCCTTGGGCAGTGAAGCTTTCTTT.

This clonotype has a handful of counts. This chain uses TRBV7-2 with TRBJ1-2; unclear D gene. Germline CDR1 reads SGHTA; CDR2 reads FQGNSA. V gave up 5 bases and J gave up 3 bases, with 16 bases separating them. The CDR3 has 15 amino acids. CDR3 coding DNA: TGTGCCAGCAGCCAGAATATCCCGGTAGACTATGGCTACACCTTC. It encodes CASSQNIPVDYGYTF.

The V and J genes are TRBV27 and TRBJ2-5; no firm D call. The CDR3 length is 16 residues. V shed 2 bases and J shed 0 bases, with 13 bases lying between them. Germline CDR1 and CDR2: MNHEY and SMNVEV (reference sequence). CDR3 nucleotide sequence: TGTGCCAGCAGTTTACTCCCGAAAACGTACCAAGAGACCCAGTACTTC. It translates to CASSLLPKTYQETQYF.

This clonotype was recorded at least ten times. V usage is TRBV7-8 and J usage is TRBJ2-5; 9 bases match TRBD2. The ends lost 1 base at V and 5 bases at J; junction bases unmatched: 8. Germline V CDR1 and CDR2: SGHVS, FQNEAQ. CDR3 length: 16 residues. CDR3 sequence: CASSLEGSGSWETQYF. The DNA of the CDR3 is TGTGCCAGCAGCTTAGAGGGTAGCGGGAGCTGGGAGACCCAGTACTTC. The full variable domain, in which reference TRBV7-8 and TRBJ2-5 provide the parts outside the CDR3, is GAGVSQSPRYKVAKRGQDVALRCDPISGHVSLFWYQQALGQGPEFLTYFQNEAQLDKSGLPSDRFFAERPEGSVSTLKIQRTQQEDSAVYLCASSLEGSGSWETQYFGPGTRLLVL.

The table lists this clonotype with many counts. The CDR3 DNA follows: TGTGCCAGCAGCCAAGATGTAAGGGGCGTAGAGACCCAGTACTTC. This translates into CASSQDVRGVETQYF. The J gene is TRBJ2-5, the V gene TRBV4-2, with TRBD1 as a possible D gene (5 bases). The CDR3 is 15 residues long. Deletions cut 0 bases from V and 4 bases from J, with 12 bases between. Germline assignment: CDR1 LGHNA and CDR2 YNFKEQ.

This clonotype was detected only a few times. V gene TRBV3-1 combines with J gene TRBJ2-7; no definite D call. Trimming took off 2 bases at V and 0 bases at J, with 5 bases between the two ends. Germline V gene data show CDR1 as LGHDT and CDR2 as YNNKEL (reference sequence). The CDR3 is made up of 13 amino acids. CDR3 in amino acids: CASSQRSSYEQYF. The DNA for the CDR3 is TGTGCCAGCAGCCAACGGAGCTCCTACGAGCAGTACTTC.

This clonotype has just a few counts. CDR3 protein: CASSSTYTDTQYF. CDR3 coding DNA: TGTGCCAGCAGCTCGACCTACACAGATACGCAGTATTTT. The genes are TRBV7-9 and TRBJ2-3; D ambiguous. Trimming pared 4 bases from V and 2 bases from J, leaving 7 bases between. The CDR3 covers 13 residues. Germline CDR1 reads SEHNR; CDR2 reads FQNEAQ (reference sequence).

Many counts were recorded for this clonotype. This chain joins TRBV3-1 and TRBJ1-5; TRBD1 agrees at 8 bases. Per the germline V gene, CDR1 is LGHDT and CDR2 is YNNKEL (reference sequence). There are 16 residues in the CDR3. The trim removed 1 base at V and 2 bases at J, leaving 4 bases unmatched. CDR3 DNA: TGTGCCAGCAGCCAAGGGACAGGGTTGGGCAATCAGCCCCAGCATTTT. Encoded protein: CASSQGTGLGNQPQHF.

The rearrangement links TRBV7-9 to TRBJ2-5; unclear D gene. TRBJ2-7 explains the end of the DNA better; the J call may be wrong. Germline values: CDR1 SEHNR, CDR2 FQNEAQ (reference sequence). This CDR3 spans 15 amino acids. CDR3 sequence: CASSAPLEAPYEQYF. In DNA, the CDR3 is TGTGCCAGCAGCGCCCCACTCGAGGCGCCCTACGAGCAGTACTTC.

In this sample, this clonotype turned up many times. The V and J genes are TRBV7-9 and TRBJ2-5; maybe TRBD2 (6 bases). CDR3 length: 15 amino acids. Germline V gene data show CDR1 as SEHNR and CDR2 as FQNEAQ (reference sequence). Trimming pared 3 bases from V and 3 bases from J, leaving 14 bases between. CDR3: CASSLAGTAKETQYF. Here the CDR3 DNA reads TGTGCCAGCAGCTTGGCAGGGACTGCAAAAGAGACCCAGTACTTC.

This clonotype was counted ten times or more. CDR3 DNA: TGTGCCAGCAGTGAGCCCGGGACAGGGTCATACGAGCAGTACTTC. This sequence encodes CASSEPGTGSYEQYF. The chain combines TRBV6-1 with TRBJ2-7; TRBD1 agrees at 9 bases. V lost 3 bases and J lost 4; bases outside the gene matches: 7. This CDR3 has 15 residues. Germline V gives CDR1 MNHNS, CDR2 SASEGT.

The chain couples TRBV6-2 or TRBV6-3 to TRBJ2-2, with D unresolved. The V end lost 0 bases, the J end lost 6 bases, and 8 bases lay between the germline ends. The germline CDR1 and CDR2 sequences are MNHEY and SVGEGT. The CDR3 is made up of 14 amino acids. The CDR3 sequence is CASSYSRGSGELFF. Written as DNA, the CDR3 is TGTGCCAGCAGTTACTCGAGAGGCTCCGGGGAGCTGTTTTTT.

The J gene is TRBJ1-5, the V gene TRBV7-2; 8 nucleotides line up with TRBD1. CDR3 length equals 14 residues. Unmatched junction bases numbered 3, after V lost 4 bases and J lost 4 bases. Per the germline V gene, CDR1 is SGHTA and CDR2 is FQGNSA. Here the CDR3 reads CASSWGQANQPQHF. DNA for the CDR3: TGTGCCAGCAGCTGGGGACAGGCAAATCAGCCCCAGCATTTT.

J is TRBJ2-7 and V is TRBV9; 8 bases match TRBD1. V was pared by 0 bases and J by 7 bases, with 9 bases of the junction left unmatched. The CDR3 has 15 residues. Germline loops: CDR1 SGDLS, CDR2 YYNGEE. CDR3 residues: CASSVATGDTGEQYF. CDR3 in DNA: TGTGCCAGCAGCGTAGCGACAGGGGACACCGGGGAGCAGTACTTC.